The sample holds one count of the clone carrying this T cell receptor (beta chain). Its antigen is not known. This entry is derived from a study of T cell repertoires in cytomegalovirus infection. Overall study: In the study, CMV epitopes included recently identified HLA-C-restricted and well-studied HLA-B-restricted ones. CMV infection together with matching HLA type was indicated by public TCR beta signatures. Study-wide points: Based on cumulative public TCR beta family frequency, carriers of CMV plus the relevant HLA were identified. The response measured ex vivo was dominated by TCR beta clonotypes (HLA-C-restricted and CMV-specific).

CDR1 SEHNR and CDR2 FQNEAQ come from the germline V gene (reference sequence). The CDR3 is 17 amino acids. V lost 4 bases to trimming and J lost 2 bases; unmatched junction nucleotides: 11. TCRdb recomputed calls from the reads with MiXCR, one row per CDR3 protein. The sample contains hundreds of thousands of distinct CDR3 sequences, roughly 42% of which appear only once. The input for sequencing was cultured PBMCs, taken from culture after CMV antigen stimulation. The chain couples TRBV7-9 to TRBJ2-7; the match to TRBD1 covers 10 bases. This TCR was recovered from a human donor in good health (CMV status not recorded). Some clones in this sample may be carry-over from other donors' samples. DNA of the CDR3: TGTGCCAGCAGCTCGTCCCGGGACAGGGGTCGGGCCTACGAGCAGTACTTC. The encoded protein is CASSSSRDRGRAYEQYF.